These T cell receptor beta chains were read from a single sample in a study of blood T cell repertoires in COVID-19. Sequencing used immunoSEQ multiplex PCR; TCRdb keeps in-frame clones, though not all of them. The sample lists about 170,000 clones, over 65% occurring once. What was sequenced was peripheral blood. The origin of the receptors is a woman older than 75 with acute or convalescent COVID-19. The CDR3 runs from the conserved cysteine through the conserved F or W. D genes are given only for firm matches. Clone sizes are given selectively: once, few, many, or a class where the clone is expanded.

J | V | size | D | CDR3 | DNA
TRBJ1-4 | TRBV7-9 | once | TRBD1 | CASSLGNRGFEKLFF | TGTGCCAGCAGCTTAGGGAACAGGGGGTTTGAAAAACTGTTTTTT
TRBJ2-1 | TRBV9 | few | . | CASSVGGHEQFF | TGTGCCAGCAGCGTAGGGGGGCATGAGCAGTTCTTC
TRBJ2-5 | TRBV10-2 | . | . | CASSDWAISAGETQYF | TGCGCCAGCAGTGATTGGGCTATCAGCGCAGGGGAGACCCAGTACTTC
TRBJ2-5 | TRBV10-3 | . | . | CAISGRESETQYF | TGTGCCATCAGTGGGCGGGAATCAGAGACCCAGTACTTC
TRBJ1-3 | TRBV27 | . | TRBD1 | CASRPRGGGGNTIYF | TGTGCCAGCAGGCCCCGAGGGGGCGGTGGAAACACCATATATTTT
TRBJ2-1 | TRBV5-4 | . | . | CASSLGGGTNEQFF | TGTGCCAGCAGCCTGGGGGGAGGAACCAATGAGCAGTTCTTC
TRBJ2-1 | TRBV19 | . | . | CASSKPAASSYNEQFF | TGTGCCAGTAGTAAGCCGGCGGCAAGCTCCTACAATGAGCAGTTCTTC
TRBJ2-1 | TRBV7-7 | many | TRBD2 | CASSSSLAAGDNEQFF | TGTGCCAGCAGCTCGTCTCTAGCGGCGGGGGACAATGAGCAGTTCTTC
TRBJ1-2 | TRBV7-9 | . | . | CASSLRAGGYTF | TGTGCCAGCAGCTTAAGGGCAGGGGGCTACACCTTC
TRBJ2-3 | TRBV21-1 | few | . | CASSTQAGRTDTQYF | TGTGCCAGCAGCACACAAGCGGGGCGCACAGATACGCAGTATTTT
TRBJ2-5 | TRBV7-9 | . | TRBD2 | CASSRPQLAGGETQYF | TGTGCCAGCAGCCGACCTCAACTAGCGGGAGGGGAGACCCAGTACTTC
TRBJ1-6 | TRBV27 | few | . | CASRDGQTYNSPLHF | TGTGCCAGCAGGGATGGACAGACCTATAATTCACCCCTCCACTTT
TRBJ2-2 | TRBV6-5 | . | TRBD1 | CASSQRRGRAGELFF | TGTGCCAGCAGCCAACGCAGGGGGCGCGCCGGGGAGCTGTTTTTT
TRBJ2-5 | TRBV10-3 | . | TRBD1 | CAISEWTGVKETQYF | TGTGCCATCAGTGAGTGGACAGGGGTTAAAGAGACCCAGTACTTC
TRBJ1-4 | TRBV18 | . | . | CASNRGADEKLFF | TGTGCCAGCAACCGGGGGGCAGATGAAAAACTGTTTTTT
TRBJ1-1 | TRBV10-1 | . | TRBD1 | CASSVDREDTEAFF | TGCGCCAGCAGTGTCGACAGGGAGGACACTGAAGCTTTCTTT
TRBJ1-5 | TRBV15 | . | . | CATSRDNINQPQHF | TGTGCCACCAGCAGGGACAATATAAATCAGCCCCAGCATTTT
TRBJ1-2 | TRBV9 | . | TRBD1 | CASSEGGDGYGYTF | TGTGCCAGCAGTGAAGGGGGCGACGGCTATGGCTACACCTTC
TRBJ1-1 | TRBV14 | . | . | CASSQERGRAEAFF | TGTGCCAGCAGCCAAGAACGGGGGAGGGCTGAAGCTTTCTTT
TRBJ1-1 | TRBV30 | . | . | CAWSADTNTEAFF | TGTGCCTGGAGCGCGGACACGAACACTGAAGCTTTCTTT
TRBJ2-1 | TRBV5-1 | . | TRBD2 | CASSLGGSGLVNEQFF | TGCGCCAGCAGCTTGGGAGGTAGCGGGCTGGTCAATGAGCAGTTCTTC
TRBJ2-3 | TRBV5-1 | . | . | CASSLKSASRGTTDTQYF | TGCGCCAGCAGCTTGAAATCGGCCAGTAGGGGGACAACAGATACGCAGTATTTT
TRBJ1-2 | TRBV28 | . | . | CASTTPPVTNYGYTF | TGTGCCAGCACCACCCCACCAGTTACTAACTATGGCTACACCTTC
TRBJ1-4 | TRBV30 | . | . | CAWSRGAPEKLFF | TGTGCCTGGAGCCGGGGGGCGCCTGAAAAACTGTTTTTT
TRBJ2-6 | TRBV18 | . | . | CASSPPGTLLHSGANVLTF | TGTGCCAGCTCACCCCCGGGAACTCTCCTACACTCTGGGGCCAACGTCCTGACTTTC
TRBJ1-4 | TRBV12-5 | . | . | CASGLLTGVRGEKLFF | TGTGCTAGTGGTTTGTTAACCGGGGTTAGAGGCGAAAAACTGTTTTTT
TRBJ1-6 | TRBV18 | . | . | CASSQDHRSPHSPLHF | TGTGCCAGCTCACAAGATCACAGGTCTCCCCATTCACCCCTCCACTTT
TRBJ2-5 | TRBV27 | once | TRBD2 | CASSPSLSSGSETQYF | TGTGCCAGCAGTCCATCCCTGAGTAGCGGGAGTGAGACCCAGTACTTC
TRBJ1-2 | TRBV24-1 | . | . | CATSARNYGYTF | TGTGCCACCAGTGCACGGAACTATGGCTACACCTTC
TRBJ2-1 | TRBV10-1 | few | . | CASSITYNEQFF | TGCGCCAGCAGTATAACTTACAATGAGCAGTTCTTC
TRBJ2-1 | TRBV28 | . | TRBD2 | CASSSLAGASYNEQFF | TGTGCCAGCAGTTCCCTAGCGGGAGCCTCCTACAATGAGCAGTTCTTC
TRBJ2-5 | TRBV7-3 | . | TRBD1 | CASSLSGTEETQYF | TGTGCCAGCAGCTTATCAGGGACAGAAGAGACCCAGTACTTC
TRBJ2-7 | TRBV28 | . | TRBD1 | CASREQGASYEQYF | TGTGCCAGCAGAGAGCAGGGGGCCTCCTACGAGCAGTACTTC
TRBJ1-6 | TRBV7-9 | . | . | CASSAEAPFSPLHF | TGTGCCAGCAGTGCAGAGGCCCCGTTTTCACCCCTCCACTTT
TRBJ1-5 | TRBV10-3 | . | . | CATAGPGENQPQHF | TGTGCCACCGCGGGACCGGGGGAAAATCAGCCCCAGCATTTT
TRBJ1-4 | TRBV6-2/TRBV6-3 | . | . | CASSGHLRHQLATNEKLFF | TGTGCCAGTAGTGGTCATTTGAGACACCAGCTTGCAACTAATGAAAAACTGTTTTTT
TRBJ1-2 | TRBV2 | . | . | CASSETDYGYTF | TGTGCCAGCAGTGAGACAGACTATGGCTACACCTTC
TRBJ2-2 | TRBV5-1 | once | TRBD2 | CASSSLAGGRTGELFF | TGCGCCAGCAGCTCGCTAGCGGGAGGAAGAACCGGGGAGCTGTTTTTT
TRBJ1-5 | TRBV19 | . | . | CASSLTGKNQPQHF | TGTGCCAGTAGTCTCACAGGGAAGAATCAGCCCCAGCATTTT
TRBJ2-7 | TRBV19 | few | . | CASKASGTGIYEQYF | TGTGCCAGTAAGGCTTCCGGAACAGGAATCTACGAGCAGTACTTC
TRBJ2-1 | TRBV9 | . | TRBD2 | CASSAVVAGVGNEQFF | TGTGCCAGCAGCGCTGTGGTAGCGGGCGTCGGGAATGAGCAGTTCTTC